A selection of T cell receptor beta chains follows, all from one sample in a study of blood T cells in healthy people across ages. Each CDR3 protein is one row after TCRdb ran MiXCR on the 5' RACE reads. The repertoire includes just over 800,000 distinct CDR3 sequences, about 59% of them detected once, and around a quarter sits in the top ten. Sequencing was carried out using blood. The receptors stem from a man under 40 in good health. Each CDR3 is given with its conserved first and last residue. A D gene is named only where the DNA matches it firmly. Only part of the rows carry a size: once, few, many, or a class if the clone is expanded.

TRBD2	TRBV14	TRBJ2-5	15	.	CASSQVAGGLKTQYF	TGTGCCAGCAGCCAAGTGGCGGGGGGCCTGAAGACCCAGTACTTC
.	TRBV5-1	TRBJ1-2	13	few	CASSSRQNYGYTF	TGCGCCAGCAGCTCTCGGCAGAACTATGGCTACACCTTC
TRBD1	TRBV7-3	TRBJ2-3	16	once	CASSLNGQGAADTQYF	TGTGCCAGCAGCTTAAACGGACAGGGGGCCGCAGATACGCAGTATTTT
TRBD1	TRBV25-1	TRBJ2-7	15	.	CASKDRGQSYNEQYF	TGTGCCAGCAAGGATAGGGGACAGTCATACAATGAGCAGTACTTC
TRBD1	TRBV12-3/TRBV12-4	TRBJ2-7	11	.	CASSSWTGLYF	TGTGCCAGCAGTTCCTGGACAGGTCTGTACTTC
TRBD2	TRBV20-1	TRBJ2-5	17	.	CSATPGGSGGDKETQYF	TGCAGTGCTACTCCCGGGGGTAGCGGGGGAGACAAAGAGACCCAGTACTTC
.	TRBV20-1	TRBJ2-1	14	.	CSAIWTAVYNEQFF	TGCAGTGCTATATGGACCGCCGTCTACAATGAGCAGTTCTTC
.	TRBV4-3	TRBJ2-7	15	.	CASTKVRRLTGEQYF	TGCGCCAGCACCAAAGTCCGTCGCCTTACCGGCGAGCAGTACTTC
TRBD2	TRBV3-1	TRBJ2-1	15	.	CASSPISGVNNEQFF	TGTGCCAGCAGCCCAATTAGCGGGGTAAACAATGAGCAGTTCTTC
.	TRBV5-5	TRBJ2-1	10	.	CASSLGAEFF	TGTGCCAGCAGCTTGGGGGCGGAGTTCTTC
.	TRBV15	TRBJ2-3	15	.	CAASPGSRPPDTQYF	TGTGCCGCCAGCCCAGGGAGCCGCCCACCAGATACGCAGTATTTT
.	TRBV5-8	TRBJ2-7	15	.	CASSLVRQRNYEQYF	TGTGCCAGCAGCTTGGTCAGACAGCGTAACTACGAGCAGTACTTC
TRBD1	TRBV7-2	TRBJ2-7	15	.	CASSPWTGTESEQYF	TGTGCCAGCAGCCCCTGGACAGGGACGGAATCCGAGCAGTACTTC
.	TRBV7-9	TRBJ2-7	14	.	CASSLGGDASEQYF	TGTGCCAGCAGCTTAGGAGGCGACGCTTCCGAGCAGTACTTC
TRBD1	TRBV12-5	TRBJ2-5	16	once	CASGLGLTGGAETQYF	TGTGCTAGTGGTTTGGGTTTGACAGGGGGCGCGGAGACCCAGTACTTC
.	TRBV12-3/TRBV12-4	TRBJ2-7	12	.	CASSPDGIKQYF	TGTGCCAGCAGTCCGGACGGAATAAAGCAGTACTTC
.	TRBV6-5	TRBJ2-2	14	.	CASSYGPNTGELFF	TGTGCCAGCAGTTACGGACCTAACACCGGGGAGCTGTTTTTT
TRBD1	TRBV6-5	TRBJ2-5	16	.	CASSYTGTGKGETQYF	TGTGCCAGCAGTTACACTGGGACAGGGAAGGGGGAGACCCAGTACTTC
.	TRBV29-1	TRBJ2-1	15	few	CSVEGRDRISNEQFF	TGCAGCGTTGAAGGGAGGGACAGAATCTCCAATGAGCAGTTCTTC
TRBD2	TRBV10-3	TRBJ2-3	15	.	CAISDSGDPTDTQYF	TGTGCCATCAGTGATAGCGGGGACCCCACAGATACGCAGTATTTT
.	TRBV27	TRBJ1-2	14	.	CASSTGGGVYGYTF	TGTGCCAGCAGTACGGGGGGTGGCGTCTATGGCTACACCTTC
TRBD1	TRBV6-5	TRBJ2-7	13	.	CASRDRDVGEQYF	TGTGCCAGCCGGGACAGGGACGTCGGGGAGCAGTACTTC
.	TRBV4-3	TRBJ2-6	16	.	CASSQDWGGWANVLTF	TGCGCCAGCAGCCAAGATTGGGGGGGCTGGGCCAACGTCCTGACTTTC
.	TRBV25-1	TRBJ1-1	14	.	CASSVGPVNTEAFF	TGTGCCAGCAGTGTTGGACCAGTGAACACTGAAGCTTTCTTT
.	TRBV4-1	TRBJ1-4	12	once	CASSIRTDELFF	TGCGCCAGCAGCATCAGGACCGATGAACTGTTTTTT
.	TRBV29-1	TRBJ2-7	16	many	CSVEDGGSRGGYEQYF	TGCAGCGTTGAAGACGGCGGTAGCAGGGGAGGGTACGAGCAGTACTTC
.	TRBV7-2	TRBJ2-3	15	.	CASSLAGREPDTQYF	TGTGCCAGCAGCTTAGCGGGCAGGGAACCAGATACGCAGTATTTT
.	TRBV7-9	TRBJ1-3	16	few	CASSFRRATSGNTIYF	TGTGCCAGCAGCTTTCGACGTGCGACCTCTGGAAACACCATATATTTT
.	TRBV29-1	TRBJ1-5	13	.	CSASWGGNQPQHF	TGCAGCGCCTCCTGGGGGGGTAATCAGCCCCAGCATTTT
.	TRBV28	TRBJ1-3	16	.	CASSLGARAIGNTIYF	TGTGCCAGCAGTTTGGGGGCCAGGGCGATTGGAAACACCATATATTTT
.	TRBV29-1	TRBJ2-2	13	.	CSVVKGGTGELFF	TGCAGCGTTGTTAAGGGGGGCACCGGGGAGCTGTTTTTT
TRBD1	TRBV6-2/TRBV6-3	TRBJ2-7	16	few	CASSRPPGQGVYEQYF	TGTGCCAGCAGCCGACCGCCGGGACAGGGGGTCTACGAGCAGTACTTC
.	TRBV28	TRBJ2-7	16	.	CASKPGRDLLTYEQYF	TGTGCCAGCAAGCCGGGCAGGGATCTACTCACCTACGAGCAGTACTTC
.	TRBV2	TRBJ2-7	14	.	CASSEAERPYEQYF	TGTGCCAGCAGTGAAGCGGAGCGCCCCTACGAGCAGTACTTC
TRBD1	TRBV25-1	TRBJ1-4	15	.	CASSEARGANEKLFF	TGTGCCAGCAGTGAAGCCAGGGGGGCTAATGAAAAACTGTTTTTT
.	TRBV29-1	TRBJ2-7	12	.	CSVGAVSYEQYF	TGCAGCGTTGGGGCGGTCTCCTACGAGCAGTACTTC
TRBD1	TRBV7-9	TRBJ2-7	15	.	CASSSGQELDYEQYF	TGTGCCAGCAGCTCTGGACAGGAGCTAGACTACGAGCAGTACTTC
TRBD1	TRBV3-1	TRBJ1-2	15	.	CASSQDRQTGNGYTF	TGTGCCAGCAGCCAAGATCGCCAGACAGGGAATGGCTACACCTTC
.	TRBV29-1	TRBJ1-2	11	.	CSVADSYGYTF	TGCAGCGTAGCAGACAGCTATGGCTACACCTTC
TRBD1	TRBV5-5	TRBJ1-2	13	.	CASSVRDRGHYTF	TGTGCCAGCAGCGTCCGGGACAGAGGTCACTACACCTTC
TRBD1	TRBV6-2/TRBV6-3	TRBJ2-3	16	.	CASSLEGQGAIDTQYF	TGTGCCAGCAGCCTGGAAGGACAGGGGGCGATAGATACGCAGTATTTT
TRBD1	TRBV5-1	TRBJ2-5	13	.	CASSEGQVGEQYF	TGCGCCAGCAGCGAGGGACAGGTCGGTGAGCAGTACTTC
.	TRBV20-1	TRBJ2-1	16	.	CSARGSRGPSYNEQFF	TGCAGTGCTAGAGGATCCAGGGGCCCCTCCTACAATGAGCAGTTCTTC
.	TRBV15	TRBJ2-4	13	.	CATSRDWENIQYF	TGTGCCACCAGCAGAGATTGGGAAAACATTCAGTACTTC
TRBD2	TRBV7-9	TRBJ2-1	17	.	CAGSPGLARNPSNEQFF	TGTGCCGGCAGCCCGGGACTAGCGCGGAACCCGTCCAATGAGCAGTTCTTC
TRBD1	TRBV12-3/TRBV12-4	TRBJ2-1	17	many	CASSPSTGTGDHNEQFF	TGTGCCAGCAGCCCATCAACCGGGACAGGGGACCACAATGAGCAGTTCTTC
.	TRBV15	TRBJ2-3	17	.	CATSRGTMGLGADTQYF	TGTGCCACCAGCAGGGGTACGATGGGGCTAGGGGCAGATACGCAGTATTTT
TRBD1	TRBV7-9	TRBJ1-4	14	.	CASRSGTGGEKLFF	TGTGCCAGCAGGTCCGGGACAGGGGGCGAAAAACTGTTTTTT
TRBD2	TRBV15	TRBJ2-1	16	once	CATSILGLAKTNEQFF	TGTGCCACCAGCATACTTGGACTAGCCAAGACTAATGAGCAGTTCTTC
.	TRBV29-1	TRBJ2-7	13	.	CSVEVHGSYEQYF	TGCAGCGTTGAAGTTCACGGCTCCTACGAGCAGTACTTC
TRBD1	TRBV5-5	TRBJ2-5	14	.	CASSRTGDWETQYF	TGTGCCAGCAGCCGGACAGGGGATTGGGAGACCCAGTACTTC